One and the same sample provided the 20 T cell receptor beta chains below, sequenced in a study of cytomegalovirus exposure and HLA in healthy donors. 13 Jbeta primers and 60 Vbeta primers were used for the PCR. The assay was immunoSEQ multiplex PCR, and TCRdb's table has in-frame clones only and misses some. This sample's table has 100,000 to 150,000 clones. The source material was PBMCs. The origin of the receptors is a man between 18 and 35 years old in good health and CMV-seronegative.

The rearrangement uses TRBV21-1 and TRBJ2-7; no DNA check was done on the table's D call, TRBD2. TRBV21-1 is flagged as a pseudogene. CDR3 length equals 16 residues. This CDR3 reads CASSNVLRESGDEQYF. The CDR3, as DNA: TGTGCCAGCAGCAATGTTCTCCGGGAGAGCGGCGACGAGCAGTACTTC.

The chain links TRBV5-1 to TRBJ1-1, with no clear D. CDR1 is SGHRS, CDR2 YFSETQ, per germline. The CDR3 is 15 residues long. V gave up 0 bases and J gave up 6 bases, with 15 bases separating them. Here the CDR3 reads CASSLEGHRRPEAFF. The CDR3 DNA follows: TGCGCCAGCAGCTTGGAGGGCCACCGGAGGCCTGAAGCTTTCTTT.

The chain couples TRBV6-5 to TRBJ2-5, with TRBD2 as a possible D gene (7 bases). With 7 bases removed from V and 5 bases from J, the gap between germline ends came to 20 bases. Germline V gene data show CDR1 as MNHEY and CDR2 as SVGAGI. CDR3 length: 15 amino acids. Written as DNA, the CDR3 is TGTGCCAGCACTACTTCTGGGGGGGCCAGGGAGACCCAGTACTTC. It yields the protein CASTTSGGARETQYF.

The gene calls are TRBV7-2 and TRBJ1-3, with D possibly being TRBD1 (5 bases). The V gene lost 4 bases and the J gene lost 0 bases, with 13 bases spanning the gap. Germline V gene data show CDR1 as SGHTA and CDR2 as FQGNSA. The CDR3 loop spans 16 amino acids. For the CDR3, the DNA is TGTGCCAGCAGCTCGCTACGACAGAGCTCTGGAAACACCATATATTTT. Protein: CASSSLRQSSGNTIYF.

This chain links TRBV9 with TRBJ2-3, with D tentatively TRBD2 (6 bases). The CDR3 has 15 amino acids. The ends were cut back, 0 bases at V and 3 bases at J, with 11 bases in the middle. Germline V gene data show CDR1 as SGDLS and CDR2 as YYNGEE. CDR3 DNA: TGTGCCAGCAGCGTAGGTAGCGGAATAACAGATACGCAGTATTTT. Its translation is CASSVGSGITDTQYF.

The V call is TRBV7-3, the J call TRBJ1-2, with TRBD1 matching 9 bases. The V gene's germline CDR1 is SGHTA and CDR2 FQGTGA. This CDR3 is 13 amino acids long. V gave up 5 bases and J gave up 6 bases; unmatched junction bases: 4. The CDR3 loop is CASSGTGYNGYTF. For the CDR3, the DNA is TGTGCCAGCAGCGGGACAGGGTATAATGGCTACACCTTC.

The chain carries TRBV6-6 and TRBJ1-3; D perhaps matches TRBD1 (6 bases). V shed 5 bases and J shed 4 bases, with 9 bases lying between them. Germline lookup yields CDR1 MNHNY and CDR2 SVGAGI (reference sequence). This CDR3 comprises 13 residues. CDR3 DNA: TGTGCCAGCAGTGCCAGGGGAGGAAACACCATATATTTT. Its protein product is CASSARGGNTIYF.

The chain joins TRBV19 to TRBJ2-1; 10 bases agree with TRBD2. The CDR3 sequence is 17 residues long. J gave up 1 base and V 5 bases, and 8 bases lay outside the gene matches. CDR1 is LNHDA and CDR2 is SQIVND in the germline V gene (reference sequence). CDR3 nucleotides: TGTGCCAGTAGTCCTAGGACTAGCGGCCTGTCCTACAATGAGCAGTTCTTC. It codes for CASSPRTSGLSYNEQFF.

This chain connects TRBV25-1 to TRBJ2-1; TRBD2 is a possible D gene (5 bases). The germline gives CDR1 MGHDK, CDR2 SYGVNS. This CDR3 has 15 residues. V was clipped by 3 bases and J by 0 bases, with 9 bases between them. As DNA, the CDR3 is TGTGCCAGCAGTGATAGCGAAAACTCCTACAATGAGCAGTTCTTC. Its translation: CASSDSENSYNEQFF. Variable domain in full (rest from reference TRBV25-1 and TRBJ2-1): EADIYQTPRYLVIGTGKKITLECSQTMGHDKMYWYQQDPGMELHLIHYSYGVNSTEKGDLSSESTVSRIRTEHFPLTLESARPSHTSQYLCASSDSENSYNEQFFGPGTRLTVL.

The chain joins TRBV25-1 to TRBJ1-5, with 11 nucleotides matching TRBD1. The V and J ends lost 10 bases and 5 bases, in that order; junction bases with no gene match: 7. The CDR3 has 14 amino acids. Germline lookup yields CDR1 MGHDK and CDR2 SYGVNS. The CDR3 nucleotides read TGTGCCACAAAGGGACAGGGGGGCGATCAGCCCCAGCATTTT. Amino acids: CATKGQGGDQPQHF.

This chain's CDR3 is CASSILSGNTIYF. CDR3 coding DNA: TGTGCCAGTAGTATACTCTCTGGAAACACCATATATTTT. The chain has TRBV19 and TRBJ1-3; D gene ambiguous. Trimming took 2 bases from V and 0 from J, leaving 2 bases between them. CDR1 is LNHDA, CDR2 SQIVND, per germline (reference sequence). This CDR3 has 13 residues.

The rearrangement uses TRBV25-1 and TRBJ1-5; a possible D gene is TRBD1 (5 bases). The length of the CDR3 is 18 residues. V shed 2 bases and J shed 3 bases, with 20 bases lying between them. The germline gives CDR1 MGHDK, CDR2 SYGVNS. CDR3: CASSEGRDYNRFNQPQHF. CDR3 nucleotide sequence: TGTGCCAGCAGTGAAGGGAGGGACTACAACCGCTTCAATCAGCCCCAGCATTTT.

V usage is TRBV5-1 and J usage is TRBJ2-2; 11 nucleotides match TRBD2. CDR1 is SGHRS and CDR2 is YFSETQ in the germline V gene. J lost 5 bases, V lost 3 bases, and 3 bases had no gene match. CDR3 length: 15 residues. Written as DNA, the CDR3 is TGCGCCAGCAGCTCGGGACTAGCGGCTACCGGGGAGCTGTTTTTT. This translates into CASSSGLAATGELFF.

The chain uses TRBV4-3 and TRBJ2-2; D is ambiguous. Germline V CDR1 and CDR2: LGHNA, YSLEER. Between the trimmed V and J ends, which lost 0 bases and 10 bases, there was a span of 9 bases. CDR3 length equals 13 residues. The CDR3 region has the DNA TGCGCCAGCAGCCAAGATCGGGTCGAGGAGCTGTTTTTT. Protein sequence: CASSQDRVEELFF.

This chain links TRBV9 with TRBJ1-2, with TRBD1 matching 8 bases. J gave up 4 bases and V 3 bases, and 2 bases lay outside the gene matches. Germline V gives CDR1 SGDLS, CDR2 YYNGEE. This CDR3 is built from 13 residues. The CDR3 spells CASSGTGSYGYTF. CDR3 nucleotide sequence: TGTGCCAGCAGCGGGACAGGGAGCTATGGCTACACCTTC. The full variable domain, completed using reference TRBV9 and TRBJ1-2, is DSGVTQTPKHLITATGQRVTLRCSPRSGDLSVYWYQQSLDQGLQFLIQYYNGEERAKGNILERFSAQQFPDLHSELNLSSLELGDSALYFCASSGTGSYGYTFGSGTRLTVV.

The CDR3 DNA reads as TGTGCCAGCACCTGGGACAGCAAGGGGAGCACTGAAGCTTTCTTT. Encoded protein: CASTWDSKGSTEAFF. This chain uses TRBV28 with TRBJ1-1; 7 bases agree with TRBD1. CDR3 length: 15 residues. Germline V CDR1 and CDR2: MDHEN, SYDVKM. Trimming removed 7 bases from V and 4 bases from J; junction bases left unmatched: 12. Full variable domain (rest looked up from reference TRBV28 and TRBJ1-1): DVKVTQSSRYLVKRTGEKVFLECVQDMDHENMFWYRQDPGLGLRLIYFSYDVKMKEKGDIPEGYSVSREKKERFSLILESASTNQTSMYLCASTWDSKGSTEAFFGQGTRLTVV.

J is TRBJ2-3 and V is TRBV27; 10 positions agree with TRBD2. V was pared by 5 bases and J by 3 bases, with 11 bases of the junction left unmatched. CDR1 and CDR2 (germline): MNHEY, SMNVEV (reference sequence). This CDR3 is built from 17 residues. The CDR3 loop reads CASSLRLAGYQTDTQYF. The CDR3 bases are TGTGCCAGCAGTCTTCGACTAGCGGGTTATCAAACAGATACGCAGTATTTT.

The chain recombines TRBV29-1 with TRBJ2-1; 12 nucleotides align to TRBD2. Trimming took 3 bases from V and 7 from J; bases not matched to a gene: 4. CDR3 size: 14 residues. Germline V gene lookup returns CDR1 SQVTM and CDR2 ANQGSEA. CDR3 DNA sequence: TGCAGCGTTGACCCTAGCGGGGGGGCAAATGAGCAGTTCTTC. This translates into CSVDPSGGANEQFF.

This chain joins TRBV29-1 and TRBJ1-2; 7 positions agree with TRBD1. V lost 4 bases, J lost 8 bases, and 1 base stayed unmatched. Germline CDR1 is SQVTM and CDR2 is ANQGSEA. The CDR3 extends over 10 amino acids. DNA of the CDR3: TGCAGCGTTGGGGACAGAGGCTACACCTTC. Its protein is CSVGDRGYTF.

This chain connects TRBV5-1 to TRBJ2-7; no firm D call. Between the trimmed V and J ends, which lost 6 bases and 4 bases, there was a span of 14 bases. From germline, CDR1 is SGHRS and CDR2 YFSETQ. The CDR3 has 13 amino acids. The CDR3 protein is CASKVTRPYEQYF. CDR3 sequence (DNA): TGCGCCAGCAAAGTGACAAGACCTTACGAGCAGTACTTC.